This TCR beta chain appears in the sequencing data of a study of OX40 agonist ivuxolimab in advanced cancers. Study information: Patients received ivuxolimab, an agonistic anti-OX40 (CD134) antibody.

Overall study findings and caveats: Averaged across samples, CD8+ T cells carried more expanded clones than CD4+ did.

On this clone itself: The antigen is unknown.

The germline V gene has CDR1 MGHDK and CDR2 SYGVNS. The CDR3 has 16 amino acids. J was trimmed by 5 bases and V by 3 bases; bases with no gene match: 7. Sequencing was performed with immunoSEQ multiplex PCR; in TCRdb, only in-frame clones are kept and a portion is missing. Among roughly 75,000 clones listed, roughly nine tenths were seen once. The origin of this receptor is an adult with an advanced solid tumor such as melanoma, head and neck, liver or kidney cancer. The gene calls are TRBV25-1 and TRBJ2-1; TRBD2 agrees at 10 bases. The specimen comprised CD4+ or CD8+ T cells sorted from blood, sampled in a trial of the OX40 agonist ivuxolimab. CDR3 nucleotide sequence: TGTGCCAGCAGTGACAGGGGACTAGCGTGGCACAATGAGCAGTTCTTC. It codes for CASSDRGLAWHNEQFF.